The 31 T cell receptor beta chains presented below share a single source sample, sequenced in a study of post-analysis software for immune sequencing data. Overall study findings and caveats: Controls had lower frequencies than patients of about 5 TRBV segments, which included TRBV5-6, TRBV5-1 and TRBV20-1.

These receptors' antigens are unknown. TCR beta cDNA libraries included unique molecular identifiers. One entry per CDR3 protein results from TCRdb running MiXCR on the PCR reads. This sample has a few hundred thousand distinct CDR3 sequences, with 35% to 45% found just once. The material sequenced was blood. Source of these receptors: a girl aged 2-10 years with multiple sclerosis.

This clonotype was detected only a few times. The rearrangement links TRBV7-9 to TRBJ1-1; D is ambiguous. Germline V gives CDR1 SEHNR, CDR2 FQNEAQ (reference sequence). This CDR3 contains 13 residues. The V end was cut by 1 base, the J end by 5 bases, with 8 bases between. CDR3 residues: CASSLEGTTEAFF. In DNA, the CDR3 is TGTGCCAGCAGCTTAGAGGGAACGACTGAAGCTTTCTTT.

This clonotype has only a few counts. The rearrangement uses TRBV4-3 and TRBJ2-1; 7 nucleotides align to TRBD2. Looked up from germline, CDR1 is LGHNA and CDR2 is YSLEER. The CDR3 has 17 residues. V gave up 0 bases and J gave up 4 bases; unmatched junction bases: 9. The chain's CDR3 is CASSQDPLASGYNEQFF. The DNA of the CDR3 is TGCGCCAGCAGCCAAGATCCGTTGGCTAGCGGATACAATGAGCAGTTCTTC.

This rearrangement joins TRBV11-2 to TRBJ1-2, with 10 bases that match TRBD1. This CDR3 comprises 13 residues. V dropped 5 bases and J dropped 6; count of bases not matched to a gene: 3. From germline, CDR1 is SGHAT and CDR2 FQNNGV. The CDR3 DNA is TGTGCCAGCAGCCGGGACAGGGGCCATGGCTACACCTTC. This codes for CASSRDRGHGYTF.

A remark on this clonotype: A junction boundary mismatches the germline segment, possibly from a read error. The chain combines TRBV2 with TRBJ2-7; the match to TRBD1 covers 9 bases. This CDR3 has 15 residues. The germline CDR1 and CDR2 sequences are SNHLY and FYNNEI. The CDR3 sequence is CASRPSGTGSYGQYF. In DNA, the CDR3 is TGTGCCAGCAGACCCTCCGGGACAGGGTCCTACGGGCAGTACTTC.

This chain connects TRBV2 to TRBJ2-5; D might be TRBD1 (5 bases). The CDR3 spans 13 residues. The germline V and J ends were trimmed by 6 bases and 1 base, with 9 bases remaining between them. The germline gives CDR1 SNHLY, CDR2 FYNNEI. In nucleotides, the CDR3 is TGTGCCAGCAGCGGCAGGGCCCAAGAGACCCAGTACTTC. Translation gives CASSGRAQETQYF.

The rearrangement joins TRBV20-1 to TRBJ2-3; D might be TRBD2 (5 bases). V was shortened by 2 bases and J by 2 bases, with 11 bases between the two germline ends. This CDR3 is built from 14 residues. The germline CDR1 and CDR2 sequences are DFQATT and SNEGSKA (reference sequence). CDR3 in DNA: TGCAGTGCTAGACCCAGACTACTCACAGATACGCAGTATTTT. This codes for CSARPRLLTDTQYF.

The V call is TRBV28, the J call TRBJ1-2; D is possibly TRBD1 (5 bases). The CDR3 contains 13 residues. Trimming shortened V by 6 bases and J by 5 bases, and 13 bases separated the two germline ends. In germline, CDR1 is MDHEN, CDR2 SYDVKM. The CDR3 is CASRATAKYGYTF. The DNA of the CDR3 is TGTGCCAGCAGGGCGACAGCAAAATATGGCTACACCTTC.

The chain combines TRBV5-6 with TRBJ1-5; D gene uncertain. The CDR3 spans 15 residues. Germline V gene data show CDR1 as SGHDT and CDR2 as YYEEEE. The V gene lost 2 bases and the J gene lost 1 base, with 10 bases spanning the gap. The DNA for the CDR3 is TGTGCCAGCAGCTTCGCGCACGGAAGCAATCAGCCCCAGCATTTT. Translated: CASSFAHGSNQPQHF.

The rearrangement uses TRBV14 and TRBJ2-5; D is perhaps TRBD2 (6 bases). The CDR3 is made up of 14 amino acids. CDR1 and CDR2 from the germline V gene are SGHDN and FVKESK. Trimming left V 3 bases short and J 2 bases short, with 10 bases between. The CDR3 reads CASSHLRGQETQYF. The CDR3 region has the DNA TGTGCCAGCAGCCACCTCCGGGGGCAAGAGACCCAGTACTTC. Full variable domain (rest looked up from reference TRBV14 and TRBJ2-5): EAGVTQFPSHSVIEKGQTVTLRCDPISGHDNLYWYRRVMGKEIKFLLHFVKESKQDESGMPNNRFLAERTGGTYSTLKVQPAELEDSGVYFCASSHLRGQETQYFGPGTRLLVL.

V is TRBV29-1 and J is TRBJ2-1; D is undetermined. This CDR3 comprises 13 residues. Germline V gives CDR1 SQVTM, CDR2 ANQGSEA. V lost 4 bases, J lost 4 bases, and 11 bases lay in between. This CDR3 reads CSVAADSYNEQFF. The DNA of the CDR3 is TGCAGCGTTGCGGCAGACTCATACAATGAGCAGTTCTTC.

The V and J genes are TRBV12-3 or TRBV12-4 and TRBJ1-2; D remains ambiguous. V gave up 6 bases and J gave up 0 bases, with 14 bases separating them. The CDR3 sequence is 15 residues long. The CDR3: CASSDRARTNYGYTF. CDR3 nucleotide sequence: TGTGCCAGCAGCGATAGGGCCCGAACTAACTATGGCTACACCTTC.

The rearrangement uses TRBV18 and TRBJ2-1; D not certain. Germline V gene sequence: CDR1 KGHSH, CDR2 LQKENI. The CDR3 spans 13 residues. Trimming stripped 3 bases from V and 5 bases from J, with 8 bases between. The CDR3 nucleotides are TGTGCCAGCTCACCTAGGCAGGACAATGAGCAGTTCTTC. Its translation is CASSPRQDNEQFF.

V and J are TRBV4-3 and TRBJ2-7; the match to TRBD2 covers 8 bases. The germline V gene encodes CDR1 LGHNA and CDR2 YSLEER. This CDR3 spans 17 amino acids. After removal of 0 bases from V and 2 bases from J, the junction contained 9 bases not matched to a gene. This chain's CDR3 is CASSQDQVAGLPYEQYF. CDR3 coding DNA: TGCGCCAGCAGCCAAGACCAAGTAGCGGGATTACCCTACGAGCAGTACTTC.

This clonotype was seen only a few times. The gene calls are TRBV29-1 and TRBJ1-2; TRBD1 might be the D (5 bases). This CDR3 spans 12 amino acids. Germline V CDR1 and CDR2: SQVTM, ANQGSEA. V lost 4 bases and J lost 5, with 11 bases in between. The CDR3 loop reads CSVVPGGYGYTF. CDR3 nucleotide sequence: TGCAGCGTTGTACCGGGGGGGTATGGCTACACCTTC.

As for this clonotype: A junction end diverges from the germline sequence, so it may reflect a read error. The rearrangement links TRBV7-7 to TRBJ2-1, with 10 bases identical to TRBD1. Per the germline V gene, CDR1 is SSHAT and CDR2 is FNYEAQ (reference sequence). This CDR3 contains 15 residues. The chain's CDR3 is CASSSGQGQDNEQFF. The CDR3 region has the DNA TGTGCTAGCAGCTCGGGACAGGGGCAGGACAATGAGCAGTTCTTC.

This clonotype was counted only a few times. This chain uses TRBV5-1 with TRBJ2-7; TRBD1 agrees at 7 bases. CDR1 SGHRS and CDR2 YFSETQ come from the germline V gene. CDR3 length: 12 amino acids. V lost 4 bases, J lost 6 bases, and 4 bases stayed unmatched. CDR3 coding DNA: TGCGCCAGCAGCGTGACAGGGCTCGAGCAGTACTTC. Amino acids: CASSVTGLEQYF.

The chain has TRBV6-2 or TRBV6-3 and TRBJ2-7, with 9 bases aligning to TRBD1. V shed 5 bases and J 2 bases; nucleotides not matched to a gene: 1. The CDR3 extends over 13 amino acids. Germline loops: CDR1 MNHEY, CDR2 SVGEGT. CDR3 nucleotides: TGTGCCAGCAGTGGGACAGGGCCCTACGAGCAGTACTTC. Translation gives CASSGTGPYEQYF.

This clonotype has only a few counts. This sequence joins TRBV6-2 or TRBV6-3 and TRBJ1-5; weak D call: TRBD1 (6 bases). V was pared by 3 bases and J by 2 bases, with 11 bases between. The CDR3 has 15 amino acids. Germline lookup yields CDR1 MNHEY and CDR2 SVGEGT. The CDR3 DNA reads as TGTGCCAGCAGTTATTGGACAGACCGCAATCAGCCCCAGCATTTT. Its translation: CASSYWTDRNQPQHF.

This clonotype was recorded a few times. This chain joins TRBV7-2 and TRBJ2-5, with no clear D. CDR1 is SGHTA and CDR2 is FQGNSA in the germline V gene. The V and J ends lost 2 bases and 5 bases respectively, with 15 bases between them. The CDR3 runs to 15 residues. In DNA, the CDR3 is TGTGCCAGCAGCTTAAAGGGCCCCCAGGTGGAGACCCAGTACTTC. Translation gives CASSLKGPQVETQYF.

V usage is TRBV12-5 and J usage is TRBJ2-1; the D gene could be TRBD1 or TRBD2 (5 bases each). V was shortened by 6 bases and J by 3 bases, with 24 bases between the two germline ends. The CDR3 is made up of 18 amino acids. The germline V gene has CDR1 LGHNT and CDR2 FRNRAP. The CDR3 sequence is CASGEGLEEYGLYNEQFF. The CDR3 DNA reads as TGTGCTAGTGGAGAGGGGCTAGAGGAATACGGCCTCTACAATGAGCAGTTCTTC.

This clonotype was observed many times. The CDR3 bases are TGTGCCAGCAGGAGGGCGGGAGGTGAGGTTGAGCAGTTCTTC. This codes for CASRRAGGEVEQFF. The chain joins TRBV11-2 to TRBJ2-1, with TRBD2 identical over 8 bases. CDR3 length: 14 amino acids. Trimming cost V 6 bases and J 9 bases; bases outside gene matches: 10. Germline V gene lookup returns CDR1 SGHAT and CDR2 FQNNGV.

The J gene is TRBJ1-5, the V gene TRBV6-1; D gene ambiguous. V gave up 8 bases and J gave up 7 bases, with 12 bases separating them. The CDR3 length is 12 residues. Germline CDR1 reads MNHNS; CDR2 reads SASEGT. In nucleotides, the CDR3 is TGTGCCAGCGCGCAGAAAGACCAGCCCCAGCATTTT. It is translated as CASAQKDQPQHF.

V and J are TRBV7-2 and TRBJ2-7, with TRBD1 identical over 7 bases. Germline V lookup: CDR1 SGHTA, CDR2 FQGNSA. After removal of 7 bases from V and 1 base from J, the junction contained 7 bases not matched to a gene. CDR3 size: 14 residues. The CDR3 region is CASTFTGVSYEQYF. The CDR3 DNA is TGTGCCAGCACCTTCACAGGGGTGTCCTACGAGCAGTACTTC.

The V and J genes are TRBV7-8 and TRBJ2-3, with 7 bases identical to TRBD1. V lost 4 bases to trimming and J lost 6 bases; unmatched junction nucleotides: 10. The CDR3 is made up of 15 amino acids. The germline gives CDR1 SGHVS, CDR2 FQNEAQ. The DNA of the CDR3 is TGTGCCAGCAGCTCCGGACAGGTCCGCGGGGATACGCAGTATTTT. It encodes CASSSGQVRGDTQYF.

The V call is TRBV20-1, the J call TRBJ2-5; tentatively, D is TRBD2 (6 bases). This CDR3 contains 15 residues. Germline loops: CDR1 DFQATT, CDR2 SNEGSKA (reference sequence). Between the trimmed V and J ends, which lost 3 bases and 1 base, there was a span of 15 bases. CDR3 amino acids: CSASRDSGTQETQYF. CDR3 DNA: TGCAGTGCTAGCCGGGACTCGGGAACCCAAGAGACCCAGTACTTC.

The chain is built from TRBV4-1 and TRBJ2-1; D call uncertain. Germline values: CDR1 MGHRA, CDR2 YSYEKL. Trimming shortened V by 4 bases and J by 5 bases, and 18 bases separated the two germline ends. The CDR3 covers 16 residues. The CDR3: CASSPFRESLNNEQFF. CDR3 sequence (DNA): TGCGCCAGCAGCCCGTTTAGAGAATCTCTAAACAATGAGCAGTTCTTC.

The chain is built from TRBV4-2 and TRBJ2-3; no firm D call. The V and J ends lost 0 bases and 0 bases respectively, with 4 bases between them. This CDR3 contains 14 residues. Germline CDR1 LGHNA, CDR2 YNFKEQ. The CDR3 DNA reads as TGTGCCAGCAGCCAAGAGCTGAGCACAGATACGCAGTATTTT. Translating gives CASSQELSTDTQYF.

The rearrangement joins TRBV4-3 to TRBJ2-4; D tentatively reads TRBD1 or TRBD2 (5 bases each). The V end lost 0 bases, the J end lost 13 bases, and 19 bases lay between the germline ends. Germline V CDR1 and CDR2: LGHNA, YSLEER. CDR3 length: 15 amino acids. The CDR3 sequence: CASSQEGVLLGEQYF. CDR3 sequence (DNA): TGCGCCAGCAGCCAAGAAGGGGTCTTACTGGGGGAGCAGTACTTC.

The J gene is TRBJ1-5, the V gene TRBV6-6; the D gene is possibly TRBD1 (6 bases). Between the trimmed V and J ends, which lost 6 bases and 5 bases, there was a span of 14 bases. Germline assignment: CDR1 MNHNY and CDR2 SVGAGI (reference sequence). CDR3 size: 14 residues. CDR3 sequence (DNA): TGTGCCAGCAGCTACCGGGACACAGATCAGCCCCAGCATTTT. As protein: CASSYRDTDQPQHF.

This chain uses TRBV6-5 with TRBJ1-1; the match to TRBD1 covers 8 bases. This CDR3 contains 13 residues. Germline CDR1 and CDR2: MNHEY and SVGAGI. The junction had 6 bases not matched to a gene; V was cut back by 5 bases and J by 7 bases. The CDR3, as DNA: TGTGCCAGCAGTCGACAGGGGCCGCTTGAAGCTTTCTTT. This gives the protein CASSRQGPLEAFF.

This clonotype showed up just a few times. The chain combines TRBV18 with TRBJ2-7; D perhaps matches TRBD1 (6 bases). This CDR3 is built from 14 residues. V gave up 3 bases and J gave up 2 bases, with 11 bases separating them. From germline, CDR1 is KGHSH and CDR2 LQKENI. CDR3 coding DNA: TGTGCCAGCTCACCCGGGGCAGGGGCCTACGAGCAGTACTTC. The encoded protein is CASSPGAGAYEQYF.